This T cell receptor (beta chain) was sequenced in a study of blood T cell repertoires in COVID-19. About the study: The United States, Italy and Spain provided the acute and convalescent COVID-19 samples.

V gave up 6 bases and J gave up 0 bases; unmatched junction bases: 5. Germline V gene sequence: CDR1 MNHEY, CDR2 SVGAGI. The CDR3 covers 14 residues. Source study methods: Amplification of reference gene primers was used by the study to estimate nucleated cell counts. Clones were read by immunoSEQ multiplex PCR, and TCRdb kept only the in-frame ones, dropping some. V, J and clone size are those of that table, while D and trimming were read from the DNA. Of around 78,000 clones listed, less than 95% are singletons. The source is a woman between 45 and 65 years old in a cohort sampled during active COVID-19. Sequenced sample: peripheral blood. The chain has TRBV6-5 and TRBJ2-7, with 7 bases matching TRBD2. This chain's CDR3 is CASRASGTSYEQYF. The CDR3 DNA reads TGTGCCAGCAGAGCCAGCGGGACCTCCTACGAGCAGTACTTC.